The T cell receptor (beta chain) under discussion was sequenced for a study of T-cell reconstitution after alpha-beta-depleted transplantation in children. A note on this clonotype: Its antigen is not identified.

General observations from the study: After transplant, high TCRbeta diversity at day 60 in some patients arose from surviving recipient T cells and thymic progenitors.

The TCRbeta library was prepared with unique molecular identifiers. A single record per CDR3 protein comes from TCRdb applying MiXCR to the PCR reads. The sample records 610,000 or so distinct CDR3 sequences, 25% to 30% being singletons. The specimen was PBMCs, collected before TCRalphabeta/CD19-depleted stem cell transplant. This sequence was found in a boy in the first two years of life with Wiskott-Aldrich syndrome, due to receive a stem cell transplant.

CDR3 region: CSASTGGTRAYEQYF. In nucleotides, the CDR3 is TGCAGTGCTAGTACGGGCGGGACTAGGGCCTACGAGCAGTACTTC. The rearrangement uses TRBV20-1 and TRBJ2-7; TRBD2 matches 8 bases. Germline loops: CDR1 DFQATT, CDR2 SNEGSKA (reference sequence). The ends lost 3 bases at V and 2 bases at J; junction bases unmatched: 9. The CDR3 is 15 amino acids.